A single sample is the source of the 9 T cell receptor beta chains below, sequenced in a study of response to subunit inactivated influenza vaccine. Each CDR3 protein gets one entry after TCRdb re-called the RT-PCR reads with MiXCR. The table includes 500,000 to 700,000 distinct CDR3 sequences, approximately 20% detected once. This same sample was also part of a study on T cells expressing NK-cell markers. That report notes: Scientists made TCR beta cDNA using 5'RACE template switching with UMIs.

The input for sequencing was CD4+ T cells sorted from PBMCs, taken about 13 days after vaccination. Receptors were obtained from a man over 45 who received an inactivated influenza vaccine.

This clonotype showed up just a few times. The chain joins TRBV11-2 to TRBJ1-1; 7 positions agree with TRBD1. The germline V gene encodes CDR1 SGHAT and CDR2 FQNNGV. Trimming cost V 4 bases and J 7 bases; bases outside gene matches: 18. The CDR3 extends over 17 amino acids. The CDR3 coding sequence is TGTGCCAGCAGCTCCCCCGTGGGCAGGGGGGGCCGAGGTGAAGCTTTCTTT. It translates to CASSSPVGRGGRGEAFF.

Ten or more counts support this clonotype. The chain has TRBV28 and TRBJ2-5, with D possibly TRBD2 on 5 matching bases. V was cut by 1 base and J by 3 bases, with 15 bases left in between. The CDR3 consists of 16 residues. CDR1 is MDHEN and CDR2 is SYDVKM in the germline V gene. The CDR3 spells CASSLLGGAEEETQYF. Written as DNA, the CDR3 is TGTGCCAGCAGTTTATTGGGCGGCGCGGAGGAAGAGACCCAGTACTTC.

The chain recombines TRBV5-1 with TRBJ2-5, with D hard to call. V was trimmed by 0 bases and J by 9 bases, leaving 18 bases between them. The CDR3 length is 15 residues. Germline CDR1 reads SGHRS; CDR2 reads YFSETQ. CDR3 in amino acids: CASSLESNRGWSQYF. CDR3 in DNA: TGCGCCAGCAGCTTGGAGTCTAACCGCGGCTGGTCCCAGTACTTC.

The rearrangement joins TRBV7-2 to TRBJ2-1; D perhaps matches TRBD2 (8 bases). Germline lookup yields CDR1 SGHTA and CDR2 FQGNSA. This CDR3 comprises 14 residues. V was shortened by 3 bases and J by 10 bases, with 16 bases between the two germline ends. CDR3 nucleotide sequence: TGTGCCAGCAGCTTGGGACTAGGGGGCTACGAGCAGTTCTTC. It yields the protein CASSLGLGGYEQFF.

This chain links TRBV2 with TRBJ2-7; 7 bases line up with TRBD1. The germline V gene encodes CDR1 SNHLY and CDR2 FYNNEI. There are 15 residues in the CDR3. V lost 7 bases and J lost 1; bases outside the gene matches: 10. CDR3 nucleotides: TGTGCCAGCAAAGAGAGGGGGCTCCAATCCTACGAGCAGTACTTC. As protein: CASKERGLQSYEQYF.

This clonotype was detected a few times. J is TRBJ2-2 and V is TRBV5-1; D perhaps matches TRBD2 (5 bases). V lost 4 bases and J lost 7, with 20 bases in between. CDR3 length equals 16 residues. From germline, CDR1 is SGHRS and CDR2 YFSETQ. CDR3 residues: CASSPGQPGGLGELFF. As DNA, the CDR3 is TGCGCCAGCAGCCCTGGGCAGCCAGGAGGACTCGGGGAGCTGTTTTTT.

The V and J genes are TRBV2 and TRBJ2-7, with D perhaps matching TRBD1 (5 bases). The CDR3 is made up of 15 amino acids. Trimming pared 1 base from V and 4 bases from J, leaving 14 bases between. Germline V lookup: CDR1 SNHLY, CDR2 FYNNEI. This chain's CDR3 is CASSEGWQGKYEQYF. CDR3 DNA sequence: TGTGCCAGCAGTGAAGGCTGGCAGGGAAAGTACGAGCAGTACTTC.

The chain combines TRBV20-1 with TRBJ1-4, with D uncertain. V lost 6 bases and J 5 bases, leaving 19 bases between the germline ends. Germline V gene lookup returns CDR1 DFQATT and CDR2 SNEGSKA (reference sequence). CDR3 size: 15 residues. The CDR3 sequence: CSARYSTGKNEKLFF. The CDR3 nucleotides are TGCAGTGCCAGATATTCCACGGGAAAAAATGAAAAACTGTTTTTT.

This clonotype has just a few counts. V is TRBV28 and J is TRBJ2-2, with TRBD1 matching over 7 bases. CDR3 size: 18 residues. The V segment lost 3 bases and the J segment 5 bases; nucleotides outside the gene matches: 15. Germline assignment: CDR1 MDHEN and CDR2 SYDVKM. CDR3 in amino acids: CASSFPVKGAPHTGELFF. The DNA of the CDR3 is TGTGCCAGCAGTTTCCCGGTGAAGGGGGCGCCTCATACCGGGGAGCTGTTTTTT.